This passage covers 29 T cell receptor beta chains from one sample sequenced in a study of cytomegalovirus exposure and HLA in healthy donors. PCR employed 60 Vbeta and 13 Jbeta primers. Repertoires were generated with immunoSEQ multiplex PCR, while TCRdb's copy carries only in-frame clones and drops some. The data hold hundreds of thousands of clones, with just over 70% observed a single time. The specimen sequenced was PBMCs. These receptors came from a female donor in good health and CMV-seronegative.

The V and J genes are TRBV29-1 and TRBJ2-1; 10 bases are shared with TRBD1. This CDR3 is built from 13 residues. With V trimmed by 4 bases and J by 4 bases, 1 base remained unmatched. Germline lookup yields CDR1 SQVTM and CDR2 ANQGSEA. DNA for the CDR3: TGCAGCGTTGGGACAGGGGGATACAATGAGCAGTTCTTC. Translation gives CSVGTGGYNEQFF.

In its sample, this clone was seen once. The chain joins TRBV5-4 to TRBJ1-1, with 11 positions matching TRBD1. Per the germline V gene, CDR1 is SGHNT and CDR2 is YYREEE (reference sequence). V dropped 0 bases and J dropped 5; count of bases not matched to a gene: 6. CDR3 length equals 16 residues. Written as DNA, the CDR3 is TGTGCCAGCAGCTTGGTAGGACAGGGGGCGGGGACTGAAGCTTTCTTT. Its translation: CASSLVGQGAGTEAFF. Supplemented by reference TRBV5-4 and TRBJ1-1, the full variable domain reads ETGVTQSPTHLIKTRGQQVTLRCSSQSGHNTVSWYQQALGQGPQFIFQYYREEENGRGNFPPRFSGLQFPNYSSELNVNALELDDSALYLCASSLVGQGAGTEAFFGQGTRLTVV.

This clone was found once. J is TRBJ2-1 and V is TRBV5-1; 10 bases map to TRBD1. CDR3 size: 14 residues. J lost 6 bases, V lost 4 bases, and 4 bases had no gene match. Germline CDR1 is SGHRS and CDR2 is YFSETQ. The CDR3 reads CASSHGTGVNEQFF. The CDR3 nucleotides are TGCGCCAGCAGCCACGGGACAGGGGTCAATGAGCAGTTCTTC. Variable domain in full (rest from reference TRBV5-1 and TRBJ2-1): KAGVTQTPRYLIKTRGQQVTLSCSPISGHRSVSWYQQTPGQGLQFLFEYFSETQRNKGNFPGRFSGRQFSNSRSEMNVSTLELGDSALYLCASSHGTGVNEQFFGPGTRLTVL.

V and J are TRBV18 and TRBJ1-3; D remains ambiguous. There are 16 residues in the CDR3. The germline gives CDR1 KGHSH, CDR2 LQKENI. Trimming removed 0 bases at V and 0 bases at J, with 9 bases between. The DNA of the CDR3 is TGTGCCAGCTCACCACCGGGCAGCCTCTCTGGAAACACCATATATTTT. It specifies CASSPPGSLSGNTIYF.

The chain employs TRBV6-1 and TRBJ2-2; 12 bases line up with TRBD2. V dropped 4 bases and J dropped 7; count of bases not matched to a gene: 10. CDR3 length equals 17 residues. The germline V gene has CDR1 MNHNS and CDR2 SASEGT. For the CDR3, the DNA is TGTGCCAGCAGTGCACCTTTAACTAGCGGGAGGAACGGGGAGCTGTTTTTT. It translates to CASSAPLTSGRNGELFF.

This chain uses TRBV29-1 with TRBJ1-1, with 7 bases fitting TRBD1. Trimming cost V 5 bases and J 4 bases; bases outside gene matches: 1. The CDR3 contains 11 residues. Germline CDR1 is SQVTM and CDR2 is ANQGSEA. In DNA, the CDR3 is TGCAGCGTTCAGGGGGTCACTGAAGCTTTCTTT. Protein product: CSVQGVTEAFF.

The chain has TRBV11-2 and TRBJ2-3, with 11 bases that match TRBD2. The CDR3 sequence is 17 residues long. J gave up 9 bases and V 4 bases, and 15 bases lay outside the gene matches. Germline-derived CDR1 and CDR2 are SGHAT and FQNNGV. The CDR3 here is CASSSVEATSGNLTQYF. The CDR3 DNA reads TGTGCCAGCAGCTCAGTGGAGGCGACTAGCGGGAACTTAACGCAGTATTTT. Supplemented by reference TRBV11-2 and TRBJ2-3, the full variable domain reads EAGVAQSPRYKIIEKRQSVAFWCNPISGHATLYWYQQILGQGPKLLIQFQNNGVVDDSQLPKDRFSAERLKGVDSTLKIQPAKLEDSAVYLCASSSVEATSGNLTQYFGPGTRLTVL.

The genes are TRBV30 and TRBJ1-3, with 10 bases that match TRBD1. V lost 0 bases and J lost 1; bases outside the gene matches: 3. The CDR3 covers 16 residues. Germline-derived CDR1 and CDR2 are GTSNPN and SVGIG (reference sequence). Here the CDR3 reads CAWSVRTGGSGNTIYF. CDR3 nucleotide sequence: TGTGCCTGGAGTGTAAGGACAGGGGGATCTGGAAACACCATATATTTT.

J is TRBJ1-1 and V is TRBV7-9; no clear D. Germline CDR1 and CDR2: SEHNR and FQNEAQ (reference sequence). V lost 8 bases and J lost 5, with 9 bases in between. The CDR3 extends over 11 amino acids. This CDR3 is CASQEGTEAFF. CDR3 DNA: TGTGCCAGCCAGGAGGGTACTGAAGCTTTCTTT.

This chain connects TRBV2 to TRBJ1-1; D remains ambiguous. Germline-derived CDR1 and CDR2 are SNHLY and FYNNEI. The CDR3 runs to 13 residues. The V and J ends lost 3 bases and 0 bases respectively, with 5 bases between them. This chain's CDR3 is CASSDEVNTEAFF. CDR3 DNA: TGTGCCAGCAGTGATGAGGTGAACACTGAAGCTTTCTTT.

V and J are TRBV30 and TRBJ1-1; tentative D call: TRBD1 (5 bases). V was clipped by 4 bases and J by 1 base, with 10 bases between them. The CDR3 is made up of 13 amino acids. Germline V gene lookup returns CDR1 GTSNPN and CDR2 SVGIG (reference sequence). The CDR3 bases are TGTGCCTGGACGGGGGGTTGGAACACTGAAGCTTTCTTT. Protein sequence: CAWTGGWNTEAFF.

This clone was detected once. This chain uses TRBV27 with TRBJ2-7, with a weak D call TRBD1 (5 bases). Germline-derived CDR1 and CDR2 are MNHEY and SMNVEV (reference sequence). Trimming cost V 5 bases and J 3 bases, with 26 bases left between them. This CDR3 has 18 amino acids. CDR3 residues: CASSPLGLQVQAHYEQYF. The CDR3 DNA reads as TGTGCCAGCAGTCCCTTAGGCCTACAGGTCCAGGCCCACTACGAGCAGTACTTC.

This clone was detected only once. This chain connects TRBV27 to TRBJ2-2; 8 bases map to TRBD2. The CDR3 is made up of 13 amino acids. The germline gives CDR1 MNHEY, CDR2 SMNVEV (reference sequence). The J segment lost 10 bases and the V segment lost 5 bases, leaving 6 bases of the junction unmatched. For the CDR3, the DNA is TGTGCCAGCAGTGGAGCGGGGGCTCCGGAGCTGTTTTTT. The encoded protein is CASSGAGAPELFF.

This clone was seen just once. V usage is TRBV15 and J usage is TRBJ2-5; TRBD2 might be the D (6 bases). The germline V gene has CDR1 LNHNV and CDR2 YYDKDF (reference sequence). This CDR3 contains 14 residues. Trimming removed 0 bases from V and 5 bases from J, with 10 bases in between. As DNA, the CDR3 is TGTGCCACCAGCAGAGAAGGGACTTCGGAGACCCAGTACTTC. Translating gives CATSREGTSETQYF.

V and J are TRBV4-1 and TRBJ1-1; 10 bases align to TRBD1. Per the germline V gene, CDR1 is MGHRA and CDR2 is YSYEKL. Trimming at V came to 7 bases and at J to 3 bases, leaving 20 bases not matched to a gene. This CDR3 comprises 19 residues. The CDR3 sequence: CASMDPLKPGQGRYTEAFF. CDR3 coding DNA: TGCGCCAGCATGGACCCTCTTAAACCGGGACAGGGGAGGTACACTGAAGCTTTCTTT.

V and J are TRBV6-1 and TRBJ2-7; TRBD1 aligns across 8 bases. The CDR3 sequence is 15 residues long. V trimming: 4 bases; J trimming: 2 bases; junction bases outside the gene matches: 7. Germline V CDR1 and CDR2: MNHNS, SASEGT. As DNA, the CDR3 is TGTGCCAGCAGTGCCGGCCCGGGACAGGCCTACGAGCAGTACTTC. Protein sequence: CASSAGPGQAYEQYF.

Comments on this clone: A junction boundary mismatches the germline segment, possibly from a read error. V gene TRBV7-9 combines with J gene TRBJ1-1; unclear D gene. CDR3 length: 11 residues. Germline V gives CDR1 SEHNR, CDR2 FQNEAQ (reference sequence). The CDR3 is CSSSLVRGAFF. The DNA for the CDR3 is TGTTCCAGCAGCTTAGTACGCGGAGCTTTCTTT.

The rearrangement links TRBV5-1 to TRBJ2-2; D remains ambiguous. Germline V lookup: CDR1 SGHRS, CDR2 YFSETQ. There are 16 residues in the CDR3. V was pared by 2 bases and J by 6 bases, with 17 bases between. CDR3 nucleotide sequence: TGCGCCAGCAGCTTCCGGGTCCTTAATGTGGCCGGGGAGCTGTTTTTT. It translates to CASSFRVLNVAGELFF.

This clone was seen a few times. The rearrangement links TRBV25-1 to TRBJ2-2, with TRBD1 as a possible D gene (5 bases). The germline CDR1 and CDR2 sequences are MGHDK and SYGVNS. Trimming removed 6 bases at V and 8 bases at J, with 16 bases between. The CDR3 has 14 residues. CDR3 DNA: TGTGCCAGCAGGTCGATGTGGGGCGGTGGGGAGCTGTTTTTT. Encoded protein: CASRSMWGGGELFF. Complete variable domain (other parts from reference TRBV25-1 and TRBJ2-2): EADIYQTPRYLVIGTGKKITLECSQTMGHDKMYWYQQDPGMELHLIHYSYGVNSTEKGDLSSESTVSRIRTEHFPLTLESARPSHTSQYLCASRSMWGGGELFFGEGSRLTVL.

This chain joins TRBV19 and TRBJ2-7; TRBD2 matches 7 bases. Unmatched junction bases numbered 10, after V lost 5 bases and J lost 3 bases. There are 15 residues in the CDR3. Germline V lookup: CDR1 LNHDA, CDR2 SQIVND (reference sequence). The CDR3 spells CASSSVGAGVYEQYF. CDR3 coding DNA: TGTGCCAGTAGTTCCGTAGGGGCGGGAGTCTACGAGCAGTACTTC.

CDR3 coding DNA: TGTGCCAGCAGCGCCGAACAGGGACGGAATGAAAAACTGTTTTTT. Translating gives CASSAEQGRNEKLFF. V gene TRBV9 combines with J gene TRBJ1-4, with D perhaps TRBD1 (6 bases). The CDR3 length is 15 residues. V was pared by 3 bases and J by 5 bases, with 14 bases between. Germline lookup yields CDR1 SGDLS and CDR2 YYNGEE.

The chain couples TRBV5-4 to TRBJ2-3; a possible D gene is TRBD2 (6 bases). Germline assignment: CDR1 SGHNT and CDR2 YYREEE (reference sequence). V was cut by 1 base and J by 2 bases, with 11 bases left in between. This CDR3 is 15 amino acids long. CDR3 amino acids: CASSLLGTSTDTQYF. The CDR3 nucleotides read TGTGCCAGCAGCTTGCTCGGGACTTCCACAGATACGCAGTATTTT.

In its sample, this clone was seen a few times. The chain uses TRBV5-5 and TRBJ1-5, with 9 positions matching TRBD1. The CDR3 totals 15 residues. In germline, CDR1 is SGHKS, CDR2 YYEKEE (reference sequence). With 5 bases clipped from V and 3 bases from J, the junction kept 6 bases outside the gene matches. CDR3 coding DNA: TGTGCCAGCAGGTTCGGGACAGGGAACAATCAGCCCCAGCATTTT. Translated, it gives CASRFGTGNNQPQHF.

The chain couples TRBV14 to TRBJ1-1; the D gene is possibly TRBD1 (5 bases). The V and J ends lost 4 bases and 4 bases respectively, with 16 bases between them. Germline assignment: CDR1 SGHDN and CDR2 FVKESK. The CDR3 contains 15 residues. DNA of the CDR3: TGTGCCAGCAGCCCCCAGGGCGCCGTTGGCACTGAAGCTTTCTTT. Translation gives CASSPQGAVGTEAFF. Supplemented by reference TRBV14 and TRBJ1-1, the full variable domain reads EAGVTQFPSHSVIEKGQTVTLRCDPISGHDNLYWYRRVMGKEIKFLLHFVKESKQDESGMPNNRFLAERTGGTYSTLKVQPAELEDSGVYFCASSPQGAVGTEAFFGQGTRLTVV.

Concerning this clone: Distinct nucleotide sequences in the sample also encode this CDR3. The rearrangement joins TRBV5-4 to TRBJ1-1; 10 bases match TRBD1. The V segment lost 4 bases and the J segment 1 base; nucleotides outside the gene matches: 1. The CDR3 totals 14 residues. The germline CDR1 and CDR2 sequences are SGHNT and YYREEE (reference sequence). The CDR3 DNA is TGTGCCAGCAGCCGGGACAGGGGGAACACTGAAGCTTTCTTT. This translates into CASSRDRGNTEAFF.

The chain has TRBV28 and TRBJ2-3; 7 bases line up with TRBD2. The CDR3 spans 16 residues. The junction had 8 bases not matched to a gene; V was cut back by 5 bases and J by 0 bases. Germline V gene sequence: CDR1 MDHEN, CDR2 SYDVKM. In DNA form, the CDR3 reads TGTGCCAGCAGTGGATCGGGACTACCTAGCACAGATACGCAGTATTTT. Its protein is CASSGSGLPSTDTQYF.

This chain links TRBV6-5 with TRBJ2-1; tentatively, D is TRBD2 (6 bases). CDR1 and CDR2 from the germline V gene are MNHEY and SVGAGI. V lost 0 bases, J lost 5 bases, and 14 bases lay in between. This CDR3 is 16 amino acids long. CDR3 in amino acids: CASSYSRAGNHNEQFF. Written as DNA, the CDR3 is TGTGCCAGCAGTTACTCGAGGGCGGGAAACCACAATGAGCAGTTCTTC.

The genes are TRBV19 and TRBJ2-7; D is possibly TRBD2 (5 bases). The CDR3 contains 13 residues. Germline V lookup: CDR1 LNHDA, CDR2 SQIVND (reference sequence). With 3 bases removed from V and 4 bases from J, the gap between germline ends came to 10 bases. This CDR3 reads CASSMRARYEQYF. CDR3 sequence (DNA): TGTGCCAGTAGTATGAGGGCGCGGTACGAGCAGTACTTC. Looking up the rest from reference TRBV19 and TRBJ2-7 gives the full variable domain: DGGITQSPKYLFRKEGQNVTLSCEQNLNHDAMYWYRQDPGQGLRLIYYSQIVNDFQKGDIAEGYSVSREKKESFPLTVTSAQKNPTAFYLCASSMRARYEQYFGPGTRLTVT.

V is TRBV5-1 and J is TRBJ2-1; the D gene is possibly TRBD2 (5 bases). The CDR3 spans 14 residues. V was clipped by 7 bases and J by 5 bases, with 16 bases between them. Germline V gene sequence: CDR1 SGHRS, CDR2 YFSETQ. In nucleotides, the CDR3 is TGCGCCAGCGGATTGGGGAGTGGTAACAATGAGCAGTTCTTC. The encoded protein is CASGLGSGNNEQFF. The variable domain in full, completed from reference TRBV5-1 and TRBJ2-1, reads KAGVTQTPRYLIKTRGQQVTLSCSPISGHRSVSWYQQTPGQGLQFLFEYFSETQRNKGNFPGRFSGRQFSNSRSEMNVSTLELGDSALYLCASGLGSGNNEQFFGPGTRLTVL.